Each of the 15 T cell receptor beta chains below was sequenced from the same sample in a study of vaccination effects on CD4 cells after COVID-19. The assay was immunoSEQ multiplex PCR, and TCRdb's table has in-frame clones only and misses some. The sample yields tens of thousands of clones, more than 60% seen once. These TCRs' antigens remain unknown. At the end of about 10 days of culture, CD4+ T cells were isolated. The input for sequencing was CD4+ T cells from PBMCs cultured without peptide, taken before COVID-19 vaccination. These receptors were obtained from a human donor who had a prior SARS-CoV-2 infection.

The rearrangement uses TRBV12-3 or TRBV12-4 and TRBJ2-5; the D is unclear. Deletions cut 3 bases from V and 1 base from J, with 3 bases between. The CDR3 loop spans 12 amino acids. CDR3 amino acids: CASSFSQETQYF. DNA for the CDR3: TGTGCCAGCAGTTTTTCCCAAGAGACCCAGTACTTC.

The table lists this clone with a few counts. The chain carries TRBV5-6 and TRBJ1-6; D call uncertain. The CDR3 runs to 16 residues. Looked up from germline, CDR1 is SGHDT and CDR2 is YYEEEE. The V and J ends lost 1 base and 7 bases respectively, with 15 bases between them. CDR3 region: CASSLSWDLGNSPLHF. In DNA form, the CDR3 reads TGTGCCAGCAGCTTGAGCTGGGATCTCGGCAATTCACCCCTCCACTTT.

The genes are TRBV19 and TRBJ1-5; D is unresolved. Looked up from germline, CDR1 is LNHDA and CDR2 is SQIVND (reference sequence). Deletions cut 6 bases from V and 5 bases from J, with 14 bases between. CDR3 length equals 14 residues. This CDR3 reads CASSLFGGDQPQHF. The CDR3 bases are TGTGCCAGTAGCCTTTTCGGCGGCGATCAGCCCCAGCATTTT. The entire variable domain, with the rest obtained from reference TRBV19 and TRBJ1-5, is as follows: DGGITQSPKYLFRKEGQNVTLSCEQNLNHDAMYWYRQDPGQGLRLIYYSQIVNDFQKGDIAEGYSVSREKKESFPLTVTSAQKNPTAFYLCASSLFGGDQPQHFGDGTRLSIL.

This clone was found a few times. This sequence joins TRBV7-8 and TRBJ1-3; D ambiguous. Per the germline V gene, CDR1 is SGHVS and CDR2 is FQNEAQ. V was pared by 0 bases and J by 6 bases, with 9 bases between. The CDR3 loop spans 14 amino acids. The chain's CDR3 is CASSLAGWENTIYF. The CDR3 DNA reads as TGTGCCAGCAGCTTAGCGGGTTGGGAAAACACCATATATTTT.

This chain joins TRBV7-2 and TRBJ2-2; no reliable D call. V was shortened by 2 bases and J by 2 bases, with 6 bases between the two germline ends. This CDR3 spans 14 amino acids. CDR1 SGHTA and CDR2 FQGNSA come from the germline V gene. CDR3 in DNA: TGTGCCAGCAGCTTATGGGGTAACACCGGGGAGCTGTTTTTT. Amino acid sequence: CASSLWGNTGELFF. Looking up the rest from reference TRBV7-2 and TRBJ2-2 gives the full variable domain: GAGVSQSPSNKVTEKGKDVELRCDPISGHTALYWYRQSLGQGLEFLIYFQGNSAPDKSGLPSDRFSAERTGGSVSTLTIQRTQQEDSAVYLCASSLWGNTGELFFGEGSRLTVL.

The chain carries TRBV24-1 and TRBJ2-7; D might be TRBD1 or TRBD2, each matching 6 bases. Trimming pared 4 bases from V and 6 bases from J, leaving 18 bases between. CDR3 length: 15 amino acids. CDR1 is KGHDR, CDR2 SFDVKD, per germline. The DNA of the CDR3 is TGTGCCACCAGTGACCCCAGGGGTAGCGGAGGCGAGCAGTACTTC. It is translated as CATSDPRGSGGEQYF.

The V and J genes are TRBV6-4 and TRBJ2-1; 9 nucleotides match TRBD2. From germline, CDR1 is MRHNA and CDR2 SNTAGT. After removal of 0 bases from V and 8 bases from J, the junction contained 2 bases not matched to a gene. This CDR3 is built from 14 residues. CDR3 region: CASSDSSGRYEQFF. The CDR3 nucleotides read TGTGCCAGCAGTGACTCTAGCGGGAGATATGAGCAGTTCTTC.

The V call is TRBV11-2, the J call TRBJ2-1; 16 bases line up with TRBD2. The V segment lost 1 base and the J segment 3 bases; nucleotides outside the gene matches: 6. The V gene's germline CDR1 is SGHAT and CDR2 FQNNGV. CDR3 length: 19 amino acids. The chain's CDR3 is CASSLGGLAGGTVYNEQFF. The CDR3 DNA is TGTGCCAGCAGCTTAGGGGGACTAGCGGGGGGGACAGTCTACAATGAGCAGTTCTTC.

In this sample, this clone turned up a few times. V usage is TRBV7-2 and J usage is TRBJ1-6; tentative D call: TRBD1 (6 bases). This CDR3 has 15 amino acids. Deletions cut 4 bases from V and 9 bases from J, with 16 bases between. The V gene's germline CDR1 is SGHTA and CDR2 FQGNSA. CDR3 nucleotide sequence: TGTGCCAGCAGCTCCGATTCAACAGGGAGTTCACCCCTCCACTTT. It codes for CASSSDSTGSSPLHF.

The CDR3 sequence is CASTGQGASQPQHF. The CDR3 DNA follows: TGTGCCAGCACAGGACAGGGGGCGAGTCAGCCCCAGCATTTT. V usage is TRBV2 and J usage is TRBJ1-5, with 11 nucleotides matching TRBD1. This CDR3 spans 14 amino acids. Germline values: CDR1 SNHLY, CDR2 FYNNEI. The J segment lost 6 bases and the V segment lost 7 bases, leaving 5 bases of the junction unmatched. Full variable domain (remainder filled in from reference TRBV2 and TRBJ1-5): EPEVTQTPSHQVTQMGQEVILRCVPISNHLYFYWYRQILGQKVEFLVSFYNNEISEKSEIFDDQFSVERPDGSNFTLKIRSTKLEDSAMYFCASTGQGASQPQHFGDGTRLSIL.

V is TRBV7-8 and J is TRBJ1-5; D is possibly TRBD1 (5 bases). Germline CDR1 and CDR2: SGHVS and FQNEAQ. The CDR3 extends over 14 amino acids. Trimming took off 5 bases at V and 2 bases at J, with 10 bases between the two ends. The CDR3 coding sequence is TGTGCCAGCAGCCCCGCGGGGGGCAATCAGCCCCAGCATTTT. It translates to CASSPAGGNQPQHF.

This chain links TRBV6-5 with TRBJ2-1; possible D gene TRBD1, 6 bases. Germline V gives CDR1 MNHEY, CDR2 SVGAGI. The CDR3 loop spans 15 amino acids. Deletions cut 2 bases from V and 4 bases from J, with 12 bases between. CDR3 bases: TGTGCCAGCAGTTACGGGGGCATAGAATACAATGAGCAGTTCTTC. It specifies CASSYGGIEYNEQFF.

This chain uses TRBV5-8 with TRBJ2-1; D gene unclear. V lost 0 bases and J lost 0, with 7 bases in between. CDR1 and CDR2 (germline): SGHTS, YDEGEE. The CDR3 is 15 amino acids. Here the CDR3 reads CASSLDPSSYNEQFF. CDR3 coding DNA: TGTGCCAGCAGCTTGGACCCCAGCTCCTACAATGAGCAGTTCTTC.

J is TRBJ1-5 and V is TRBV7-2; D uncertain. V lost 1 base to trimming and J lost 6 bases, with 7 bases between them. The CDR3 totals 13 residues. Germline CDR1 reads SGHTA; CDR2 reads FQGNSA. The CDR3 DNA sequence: TGTGCCAGCAGCTTAGAGTCTTCTCAGCCCCAGCATTTT. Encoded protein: CASSLESSQPQHF.

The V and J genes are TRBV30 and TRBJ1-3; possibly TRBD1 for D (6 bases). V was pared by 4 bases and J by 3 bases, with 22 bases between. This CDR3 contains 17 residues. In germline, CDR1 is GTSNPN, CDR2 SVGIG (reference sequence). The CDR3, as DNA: TGTGCCTGGACGTCATGGCCAACAGGGAAAGGTGGAAACACCATATATTTT. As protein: CAWTSWPTGKGGNTIYF.